A selection of T cell receptor beta chains follows, all from one sample in a study of T cells expressing NK-cell markers. No DNA is given; TCRdb re-called the 5' RACE reads and lists each CDR3 protein once. The table gives 400,000 to 550,000 distinct CDR3 sequences; the top ten clones make up 7.3% of it. Sequenced input: blood T cells: a sorted CD56 or NKG2C T cell subset, CD4+ or CD8+ T cells, or bulk PBMC T cells (not recorded which). The receptors shown here come from a woman between 18 and 70 years old in good health. Each CDR3 is given with its conserved first and last residue.

J gene: TRBJ2-7
V gene: TRBV20-1
CDR3 protein: CSVRTVSYEQYF

J gene: TRBJ2-2
V gene: TRBV5-1
CDR3 protein: CASSLLSNTGELFF

J gene: TRBJ1-3
V gene: TRBV7-2
CDR3 protein: CASSAAGLSGNTIYF

J gene: TRBJ2-7
V gene: TRBV7-2
CDR3 protein: CASSLASKSSYEQYF

J gene: TRBJ2-3
V gene: TRBV10-3
CDR3 protein: CAISESGTQYF

J gene: TRBJ2-7
V gene: TRBV5-1
CDR3 protein: CASSLGRQRESSYEQYF

J gene: TRBJ2-7
V gene: TRBV5-4
CDR3 protein: CASSAGGTAWAYEQYF

J gene: TRBJ2-3
V gene: TRBV5-1
CDR3 protein: CASSPDPRGQDTDTQYF

J gene: TRBJ2-5
V gene: TRBV20-1
CDR3 protein: CSATDPTETQYF

J gene: TRBJ2-7
V gene: TRBV29-1
CDR3 protein: CSVGDGTSEQYF

J gene: TRBJ1-5
V gene: TRBV2
CDR3 protein: CASSDVGDDQPQHF

J gene: TRBJ2-1
V gene: TRBV29-1
CDR3 protein: CSVEYLLPSYNEQFF

J gene: TRBJ2-5
V gene: TRBV7-2
CDR3 protein: CASSPPGTQETQYF

J gene: TRBJ1-4
V gene: TRBV25-1
CDR3 protein: CARVRRRVWEKLFF

J gene: TRBJ1-1
V gene: TRBV30
CDR3 protein: CAWSVRRGDTEAFF

J gene: TRBJ2-6
V gene: TRBV14
CDR3 protein: CASSQGPGVGFSGANVLTF

J gene: TRBJ1-2
V gene: TRBV15
CDR3 protein: CATSRDHGRRDKGGYTF

J gene: TRBJ2-1
V gene: TRBV11-2
CDR3 protein: CASSLGVQRRSNEQFF

J gene: TRBJ2-7
V gene: TRBV7-2
CDR3 protein: CASSLVRWDSTYEQYF

J gene: TRBJ2-5
V gene: TRBV21-1
CDR3 protein: CASSKAPQQETQYF

J gene: TRBJ2-4
V gene: TRBV5-1
CDR3 protein: CASSTGQGGWSKNIQYF

J gene: TRBJ1-5
V gene: TRBV12-3/TRBV12-4
CDR3 protein: CASSSTGGGGQPQHF

J gene: TRBJ2-3
V gene: TRBV7-2
CDR3 protein: CASSLSTGGLDTQYF

J gene: TRBJ1-1
V gene: TRBV29-1
CDR3 protein: CSVEGQSMNTEAFF

J gene: TRBJ2-1
V gene: TRBV20-1
CDR3 protein: CSARGSGYNEQFF

J gene: TRBJ2-3
V gene: TRBV15
CDR3 protein: CATAGPIRTDTQYF

J gene: TRBJ1-5
V gene: TRBV15
CDR3 protein: CATSRDGDRDQPQHF

J gene: TRBJ1-3
V gene: TRBV12-3/TRBV12-4
CDR3 protein: CASSSQGGNTIYF

J gene: TRBJ2-1
V gene: TRBV12-3/TRBV12-4
CDR3 protein: CASSLGDLPEQFF

J gene: TRBJ1-2
V gene: TRBV4-3
CDR3 protein: CASSQPATAGLNYGYTF

J gene: TRBJ2-5
V gene: TRBV20-1
CDR3 protein: CSASSSGGDQETQYF

J gene: TRBJ1-1
V gene: TRBV3-1
CDR3 protein: CASSQPTGTGAFF

J gene: TRBJ2-3
V gene: TRBV12-3/TRBV12-4
CDR3 protein: CASSLEGGATDTQYF

J gene: TRBJ1-1
V gene: TRBV6-5
CDR3 protein: CASSYMGMKGTEAFF